This T cell receptor (beta chain) was captured in a study of blood T cell repertoires in COVID-19. Across the whole study: PBMCs, B-cell-depleted T cells, or T cells were the source of the cDNA or gDNA that made up the material.

V was trimmed by 6 bases and J by 3 bases, leaving 3 bases between them. Germline CDR1 and CDR2: LGHNT and FRNRAP. The CDR3 covers 11 residues. Generated by immunoSEQ multiplex PCR, the TCRdb table keeps only in-frame clones and is missing some. Found here are about 150,000 clones, 75% to 90% of them singletons; the top ten hold 35% to 45%. V is TRBV12-5 and J is TRBJ1-5; D gene ambiguous. Sequencing input: peripheral blood. This TCR was sampled from a human donor in a cohort sampled during active COVID-19. CDR3: CASGINQPQHF. CDR3 in DNA: TGTGCTAGTGGCATCAATCAGCCCCAGCATTTT.